This T cell receptor (beta chain) was identified during a study of CXCR3-negative and CXCR3-positive naive CD8 T cells. The sorter processed each CD8+ T cell subset in triplicate at some 330,000 cells apiece. UMI-tagged TRB cDNA libraries were built via 5' RACE. From its re-call of the 5' RACE reads, TCRdb lists each CDR3 protein once, without DNA. This sample's table reports 75,000 to 95,000 distinct CDR3 sequences. This CDR3 has 16 residues. Germline CDR1 reads SQVTM; CDR2 reads ANQGSEA. The origin of this receptor is a human donor in good health. Some clones in this sample may be carry-over from other donors' samples. Sequencing was done on a sample of naive CXCR3- CD8+ T cells from blood. Noted subset: CD45RO-CCR7+CD27+CD95- naive CD8+ T cells lacking CXCR3 (TNR3-). The rearrangement uses TRBV29-1 and TRBJ2-5; absent DNA, TCRdb's TRBD2 call cannot be checked. The CDR3 spells CSVSGLAGGPGETQYF.